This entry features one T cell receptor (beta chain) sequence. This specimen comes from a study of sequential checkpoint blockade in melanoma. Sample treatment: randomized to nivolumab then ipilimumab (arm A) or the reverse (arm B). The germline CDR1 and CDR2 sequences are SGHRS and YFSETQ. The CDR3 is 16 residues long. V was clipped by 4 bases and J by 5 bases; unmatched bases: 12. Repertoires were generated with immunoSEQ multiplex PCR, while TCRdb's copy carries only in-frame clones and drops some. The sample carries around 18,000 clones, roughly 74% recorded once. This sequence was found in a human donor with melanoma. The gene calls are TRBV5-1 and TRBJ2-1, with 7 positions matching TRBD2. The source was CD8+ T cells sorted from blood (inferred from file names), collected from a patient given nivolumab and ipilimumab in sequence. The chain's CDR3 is CASSPEAGFGDNEQFF. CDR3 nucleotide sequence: TGCGCCAGCAGCCCAGAAGCGGGGTTTGGCGACAATGAGCAGTTCTTC.